A selection of T cell receptor beta chains follows, all from one sample in a study of CD8 T cells in Susac syndrome. MiXCR was run by TCRdb on the immunoSEQ multiplex PCR reads, yielding one entry per CDR3 protein. The sample lists 100,000 to 150,000 distinct CDR3 sequences, less than 95% occurring once. The specimen was CD4+ T cells from PBMCs. These receptors were obtained from a human donor in good health. Each CDR3 is given with its conserved first and last residue. Fields, in order: CDR3 DNA, CDR3 protein, clone size, D gene, J gene, V gene. A D gene is named only where the DNA matches it firmly. Part of the rows lack a size; the others show once, few, many or a class for expanded clones.

TGTGCCAGCAGTTCCACTTTTGGCTACGAGCAGTACTTC CASSSTFGYEQYF . . TRBJ2-7 TRBV6-1
TGTGCCAGCAGCACCCAGGGACTAGCGTTGGATGAGCAGTTCTTC CASSTQGLALDEQFF . TRBD2 TRBJ2-1 TRBV7-2
TGTGCCAGCAGTGAACAAACAGGGCTTTCACCCCTCCACTTT CASSEQTGLSPLHF . . TRBJ1-6 TRBV2
TGTGCCAGCAGTGAGAGGCAGGGGTATAATTCACCCCTCCACTTT CASSERQGYNSPLHF . . TRBJ1-6 TRBV2
TGCGCCAGCAGCTTGGGGACCAACAATGAGCAGTTCTTC CASSLGTNNEQFF . . TRBJ2-1 TRBV5-1
TGTGCCAGCAGCGTAGTCACTAGCGGGCTTGCAGATACGCAGTATTTT CASSVVTSGLADTQYF . TRBD2 TRBJ2-3 TRBV9
TGTGCCACCAGTGACCCGGGACAGAGGGGCACCGGGGAGCTGTTTTTT CATSDPGQRGTGELFF . TRBD1 TRBJ2-2 TRBV24-1
TGTGCCAGCAGTTTTGGGATGGCCTACGAGCAGTACTTC CASSFGMAYEQYF . . TRBJ2-7 TRBV12-3/TRBV12-4
TGTGCCAGCAGTCTCGGAGGAGTGGGGTACGAGCAGTACTTC CASSLGGVGYEQYF . . TRBJ2-7 TRBV12-3/TRBV12-4
TGTGCCAGCAGTTCTCCCCGCTCTGGGGCCAACGTCCTGACTTTC CASSSPRSGANVLTF . . TRBJ2-6 TRBV28
TGTGCCAGCAGCTCAGCGGGGGCCCAAGAGACCCAGTACTTC CASSSAGAQETQYF . TRBD2 TRBJ2-5 TRBV7-3
TGTGCCAGCAGCGTAGCCCCCCGTCAGCCCCAGCATTTT CASSVAPRQPQHF . . TRBJ1-5 TRBV7-2
TGTGCCAGCAGCTCTGAAGAGACTTACTACAATGAGCAGTTCTTC CASSSEETYYNEQFF . . TRBJ2-1 TRBV5-6
TGTGCCAGCAGCACGGACACCGGAGAACAGCCCCAGCATTTT CASSTDTGEQPQHF . . TRBJ1-5 TRBV2
TGTGCCACCAGCAGAGACCCTACGCAAGGGGCAGATATGCAGTATTTT CATSRDPTQGADMQYF . . TRBJ2-3 TRBV15
TGTGCCAGCAGCCAAGAATATGGACTAGCGGGACTAAAATCCTACAATGAGCAGTTCTTC CASSQEYGLAGLKSYNEQFF . TRBD2 TRBJ2-1 TRBV3-1
TGTGCCAGCAGTTTTATCACAGATACGCAGTATTTT CASSFITDTQYF . . TRBJ2-3 TRBV12-3/TRBV12-4
TGTGCCACCGGACAGGAAAGTGAAAAACTGTTTTTT CATGQESEKLFF . TRBD1 TRBJ1-4 TRBV2
TGTGCCAGCATCTGGGGCGGGACGCAGACCGGGGAGCTGTTTTTT CASIWGGTQTGELFF once . TRBJ2-2 TRBV6-6
TGTGCCACCAGCAGAGATCAGGATGGTGGCACCATATATTTT CATSRDQDGGTIYF . . TRBJ1-3 TRBV15
TGTGCCACCAGCAGAGATCTCTCTACGACCTACGAGCAGTACTTC CATSRDLSTTYEQYF . . TRBJ2-7 TRBV15
TGTGCCAGCAGTTACTCGTCGGGACAGGGGGCATGCACCTTC CASSYSSGQGACTF . TRBD1 TRBJ1-2 TRBV6-5
TGTGCCAGCAGTTACTCTCCATCCGGCCCACAGCATTTT CASSYSPSGPQHF . . TRBJ1-5 TRBV6-5
TGTGCCAGCAGCTCCGGGCGGGGTTCTGGAAACACCATATATTTT CASSSGRGSGNTIYF . . TRBJ1-3 TRBV5-6
TGTGCCAGCAGACCGACTAGCGGAAACATTCAGTACTTC CASRPTSGNIQYF . TRBD2 TRBJ2-4 TRBV12-3/TRBV12-4
TGTGCCAGCAGCCCCTTCGGAGGATCAAACAATGAGCAGTTCTTC CASSPFGGSNNEQFF . . TRBJ2-1 TRBV7-3
TGTGCCAGCAGCCCCCTCCCCGAGGGAGGGGAGCTGTTTTTT CASSPLPEGGELFF . . TRBJ2-2 TRBV3-1
TGTGCCAGTAGTCTACAGGGGTCTGAGGTCGCCGGGGAGCTGTTTTTT CASSLQGSEVAGELFF . TRBD1 TRBJ2-2 TRBV19
TGTGCCAGCAGTCCAAGGAGGCTAGGCTATGGCTACACCTTC CASSPRRLGYGYTF . . TRBJ1-2 TRBV12-3/TRBV12-4
TGCGCCAGCAGCTTTAGCACCACGGACACCGGGGAGCTGTTTTTT CASSFSTTDTGELFF . . TRBJ2-2 TRBV5-1
TGTGCCAGCACCCCTGACAGTAGCAATCAGCCCCAGCATTTT CASTPDSSNQPQHF . . TRBJ1-5 TRBV7-8
TGCAGTGCTGCCCGGACAGGAGGCTCCTACGAGCAGTACTTC CSAARTGGSYEQYF . TRBD1 TRBJ2-7 TRBV20-1
TGTGCCAGCAGTTTTTACGGGGCAGGCTCTGGGGCCAACGTCCTGACTTTC CASSFYGAGSGANVLTF . . TRBJ2-6 TRBV27
TGTGCCAGCAGCCAAGGGAACTCCTACGAGCAGTACTTC CASSQGNSYEQYF . . TRBJ2-7 TRBV3-1
TGTGCCAGCAGAAATACACTAGCGGGAGTTCGCAATGAGCAGTTCTTC CASRNTLAGVRNEQFF . TRBD2 TRBJ2-1 TRBV6-2/TRBV6-3
TGTGCCTGGGGGCCAGGGGGGTCAGAGACCCAGTACTTC CAWGPGGSETQYF . . TRBJ2-5 TRBV30
TGTGCCAGCAGTCCGGACTGGGGGACCCAGCATTTT CASSPDWGTQHF . . TRBJ1-5 TRBV12-3/TRBV12-4
TGTGCCAGCAGCTTATCCGTAGATACGCAGTATTTT CASSLSVDTQYF . . TRBJ2-3 TRBV3-1
TGTGCCAGCACCTCGGACAGGGCCGGGGTGAAGCAGTACTTC CASTSDRAGVKQYF . TRBD1 TRBJ2-7 TRBV6-5
TGCGCCAGCAGCTTTGGACAGGGCGGTGAAGCTTTCTTT CASSFGQGGEAFF . TRBD1 TRBJ1-1 TRBV5-1
TGTGCCAGCAGTGAACCCCTTTTCGCAGCCCAGCATTTT CASSEPLFAAQHF . . TRBJ1-5 TRBV2
TGTGCCAGCAATAGTCAGAACCAAGAGACCCAGTACTTC CASNSQNQETQYF . . TRBJ2-5 TRBV2